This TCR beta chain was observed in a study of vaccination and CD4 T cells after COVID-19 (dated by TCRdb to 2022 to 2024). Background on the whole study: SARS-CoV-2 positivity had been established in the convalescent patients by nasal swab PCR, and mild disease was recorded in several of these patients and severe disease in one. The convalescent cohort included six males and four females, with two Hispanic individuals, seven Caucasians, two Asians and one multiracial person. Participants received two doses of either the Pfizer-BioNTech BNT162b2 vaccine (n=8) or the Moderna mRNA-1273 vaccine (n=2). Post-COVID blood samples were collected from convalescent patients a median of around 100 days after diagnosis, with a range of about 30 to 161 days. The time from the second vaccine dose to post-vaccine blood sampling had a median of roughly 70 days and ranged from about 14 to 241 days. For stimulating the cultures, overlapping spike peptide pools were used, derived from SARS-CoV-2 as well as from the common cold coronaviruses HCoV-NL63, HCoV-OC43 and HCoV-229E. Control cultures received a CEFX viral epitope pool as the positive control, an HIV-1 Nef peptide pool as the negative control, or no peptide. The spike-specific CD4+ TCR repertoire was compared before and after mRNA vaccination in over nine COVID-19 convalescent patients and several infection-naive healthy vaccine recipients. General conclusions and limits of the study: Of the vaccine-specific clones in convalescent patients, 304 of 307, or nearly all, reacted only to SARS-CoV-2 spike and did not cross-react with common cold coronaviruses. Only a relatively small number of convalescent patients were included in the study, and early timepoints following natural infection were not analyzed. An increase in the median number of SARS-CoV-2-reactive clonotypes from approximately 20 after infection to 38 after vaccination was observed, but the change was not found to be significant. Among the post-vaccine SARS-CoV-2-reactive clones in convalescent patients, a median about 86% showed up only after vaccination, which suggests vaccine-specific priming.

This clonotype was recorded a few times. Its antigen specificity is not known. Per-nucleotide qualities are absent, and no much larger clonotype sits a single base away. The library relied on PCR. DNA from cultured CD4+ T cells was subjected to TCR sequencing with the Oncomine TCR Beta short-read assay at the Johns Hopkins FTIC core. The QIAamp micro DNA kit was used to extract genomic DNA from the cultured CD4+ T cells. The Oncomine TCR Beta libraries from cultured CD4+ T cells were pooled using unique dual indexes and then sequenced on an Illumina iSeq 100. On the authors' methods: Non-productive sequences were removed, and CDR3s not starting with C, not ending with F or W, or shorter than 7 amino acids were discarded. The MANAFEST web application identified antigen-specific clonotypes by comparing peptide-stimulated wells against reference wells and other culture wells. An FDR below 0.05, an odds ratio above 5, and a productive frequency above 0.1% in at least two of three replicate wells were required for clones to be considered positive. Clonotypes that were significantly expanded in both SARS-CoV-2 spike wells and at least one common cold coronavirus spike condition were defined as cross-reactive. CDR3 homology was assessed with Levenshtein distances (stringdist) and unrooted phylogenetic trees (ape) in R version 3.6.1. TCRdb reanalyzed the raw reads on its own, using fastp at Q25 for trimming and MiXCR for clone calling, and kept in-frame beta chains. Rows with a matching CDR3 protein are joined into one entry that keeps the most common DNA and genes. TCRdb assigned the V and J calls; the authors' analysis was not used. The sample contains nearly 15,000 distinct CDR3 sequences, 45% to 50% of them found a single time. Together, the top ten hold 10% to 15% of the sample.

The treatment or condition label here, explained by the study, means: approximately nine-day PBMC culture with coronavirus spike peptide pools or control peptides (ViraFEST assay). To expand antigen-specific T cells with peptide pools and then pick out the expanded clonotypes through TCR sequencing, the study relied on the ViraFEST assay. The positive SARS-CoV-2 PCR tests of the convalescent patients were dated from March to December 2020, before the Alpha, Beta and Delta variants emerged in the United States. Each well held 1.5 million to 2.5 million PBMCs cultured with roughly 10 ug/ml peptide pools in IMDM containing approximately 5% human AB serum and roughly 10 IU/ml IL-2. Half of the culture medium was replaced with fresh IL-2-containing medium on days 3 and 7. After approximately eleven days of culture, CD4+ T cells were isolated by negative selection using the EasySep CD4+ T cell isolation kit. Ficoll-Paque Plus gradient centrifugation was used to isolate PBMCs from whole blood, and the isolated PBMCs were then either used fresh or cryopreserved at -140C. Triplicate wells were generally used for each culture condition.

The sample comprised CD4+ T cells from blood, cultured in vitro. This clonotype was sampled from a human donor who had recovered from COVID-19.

The CDR3 region has the sequence CSASPGGGQPQHF. At the DNA level, the sequence is TGCAGTGCTAGCCCCGGGGGCGGTCAGCCCCAGCATTTT. The chain is made from TRBV20-1 and TRBJ1-5; the D segment could be TRBD1, given 6 matching bases. In the germline V gene (reference sequence), CDR1 corresponds to DFQATT and CDR2 to SNEGSKA. The junction shows trimming of 3 bases on V and 6 bases on J, plus 12 bases between the germline ends. There are 13 amino acids in the CDR3, from cysteine to phenylalanine inclusive. The entry retains the CDR3 DNA only, 39 bases that are in frame from base 1.